These 25 T cell receptor beta chains were all obtained from the same sample, sequenced in a study of shared clonotypes between healthy human individuals. Libraries were prepared by immunoSEQ multiplex PCR; TCRdb keeps only in-frame clonotypes and omits some of them. The data show a few hundred thousand clones, around 90% seen once. What was sequenced was memory CD8+ T cells sorted from blood. The subset was: CD45RO+ cells pooled with CCR7-negative TemRA cells. The receptors were gathered from a man aged 18 to 30 in good health.

V and J are TRBV7-9 and TRBJ2-7; either TRBD1 or TRBD2 may fit D (5 bases each). This CDR3 has 16 amino acids. Trimming pared 2 bases from V and 0 bases from J, leaving 14 bases between. CDR1 SEHNR and CDR2 FQNEAQ come from the germline V gene (reference sequence). The CDR3 DNA sequence: TGTGCCAGCAGCTTACTTGGGACGCCCTCCTCCTACGAGCAGTACTTC. Amino acid sequence: CASSLLGTPSSYEQYF.

This clone was counted a few times. The chain couples TRBV27 to TRBJ2-5; TRBD2 agrees at 10 bases. Germline assignment: CDR1 MNHEY and CDR2 SMNVEV (reference sequence). The CDR3 spans 15 residues. V gave up 5 bases and J gave up 1 base; unmatched junction bases: 4. The DNA of the CDR3 is TGTGCCAGCAGTCCACTAGCGGGGCTCCAAGAGACCCAGTACTTC. This encodes CASSPLAGLQETQYF.

This clone was picked up a small number of times. The V gene is TRBV9, the J gene TRBJ2-3; D not certain. CDR3 length: 15 amino acids. Germline lookup yields CDR1 SGDLS and CDR2 YYNGEE. Trimming cost V 4 bases and J 3 bases, with 15 bases left between them. In nucleotides, the CDR3 is TGTGCCAGCAGCACTTTAAGTTTAATGACAGATACGCAGTATTTT. Its translation: CASSTLSLMTDTQYF.

The chain carries TRBV9 and TRBJ2-7; D gene uncertain. Looked up from germline, CDR1 is SGDLS and CDR2 is YYNGEE. Trimming removed 0 bases from V and 2 bases from J, with 6 bases in between. This CDR3 has 13 residues. CDR3 residues: CASSVGPPYEQYF. CDR3 nucleotides: TGTGCCAGCAGCGTAGGCCCCCCCTACGAGCAGTACTTC.

This chain uses TRBV10-2 with TRBJ1-5; no clear D. The CDR3 has 13 amino acids. V lost 0 bases and J 7 bases, leaving 7 bases between the germline ends. Germline V CDR1 and CDR2: WSHSY, SAAADI. CDR3 DNA sequence: TGCGCCAGCAGTGAGTCGAACTACCAGCCCCAGCATTTT. It yields the protein CASSESNYQPQHF.

The J gene is TRBJ1-2, the V gene TRBV5-4; 8 bases match TRBD1. Germline V gives CDR1 SGHNT, CDR2 YYREEE (reference sequence). V was clipped by 5 bases and J by 4 bases; unmatched bases: 10. CDR3 length: 15 amino acids. The CDR3 region is CASSQTGDAGYGYTF. Here the CDR3 DNA reads TGTGCCAGCAGTCAGACAGGGGACGCAGGCTATGGCTACACCTTC.

There are a few counts of this clone. This chain connects TRBV10-2 to TRBJ2-5, with D unresolved. The ends were cut back, 2 bases at V and 2 bases at J, with 12 bases in the middle. Germline-derived CDR1 and CDR2 are WSHSY and SAAADI. The CDR3 sequence is 15 residues long. CDR3: CASSEHGAAQETQYF. CDR3 in DNA: TGCGCCAGCAGTGAGCATGGCGCGGCTCAAGAGACCCAGTACTTC.

In this sample, this clone turned up a few times. This same CDR3 is encoded by further DNA sequences in the sample. The CDR3 reads CASSLSGGTYNEQFF. The CDR3 coding sequence is TGTGCCAGCAGTCTTAGCGGGGGCACCTACAATGAGCAGTTCTTC. V is TRBV27 and J is TRBJ2-1; TRBD2 matches 9 bases. The CDR3 runs 15 residues. Trimming removed 5 bases from V and 2 bases from J; junction bases left unmatched: 4. Germline V gene lookup returns CDR1 MNHEY and CDR2 SMNVEV (reference sequence).

The chain is built from TRBV6-1 and TRBJ2-1; possibly TRBD1 for D (5 bases). Germline loops: CDR1 MNHNS, CDR2 SASEGT. The V end was cut by 0 bases, the J end by 6 bases, with 12 bases between. This CDR3 comprises 15 residues. As DNA, the CDR3 is TGTGCCAGCAGTGAAGCGAGAAACAGGATCAATGAGCAGTTCTTC. Encoded protein: CASSEARNRINEQFF.

The rearrangement uses TRBV11-2 and TRBJ2-7, with D possibly called TRBD1 or TRBD2 (5 bases each). The germline V gene encodes CDR1 SGHAT and CDR2 FQNNGV. CDR3 length: 15 residues. Trimming cost V 0 bases and J 3 bases, with 12 bases left between them. DNA of the CDR3: TGTGCCAGCAGCTTAGATTGGGACCCTCGCTACGAGCAGTACTTC. This sequence encodes CASSLDWDPRYEQYF.

This clone was found once. The chain recombines TRBV27 with TRBJ1-6; D call uncertain. The germline V gene encodes CDR1 MNHEY and CDR2 SMNVEV (reference sequence). The CDR3 length is 13 residues. V gave up 3 bases and J gave up 9 bases, with 9 bases separating them. The CDR3 DNA is TGTGCCAGCAGTTTGGAAGGGTTTTCACCCCTCCACTTT. Protein sequence: CASSLEGFSPLHF.

The CDR3 spells CASSIAPDDYEQYF. CDR3 in DNA: TGTGCCAGTAGTATAGCCCCTGACGACTACGAGCAGTACTTC. V usage is TRBV19 and J usage is TRBJ2-7; D gene unclear. The CDR3 contains 14 residues. Trimming shortened V by 1 base and J by 3 bases, and 10 bases separated the two germline ends. Looked up from germline, CDR1 is LNHDA and CDR2 is SQIVND (reference sequence).

The V and J genes are TRBV27 and TRBJ2-7; 8 bases agree with TRBD1. The V gene's germline CDR1 is MNHEY and CDR2 SMNVEV (reference sequence). The CDR3 consists of 13 residues. V was pared by 2 bases and J by 6 bases, with 3 bases of the junction left unmatched. The CDR3 spells CASSLVDRVEQYF. Here the CDR3 DNA reads TGTGCCAGCAGTTTAGTGGACAGGGTCGAGCAGTACTTC.

The V and J genes are TRBV11-3 and TRBJ2-2; a weak D match, TRBD1 (5 bases). Germline V gives CDR1 SGHNT, CDR2 YENEEA. CDR3 size: 17 residues. Deletions cut 5 bases from V and 3 bases from J, with 19 bases between. DNA of the CDR3: TGTGCCAGCAGCCCCTCGGGTCAGGGTAGGTACACCGGGGAGCTGTTTTTT. Its translation is CASSPSGQGRYTGELFF.

This chain joins TRBV4-2 and TRBJ1-1; 7 positions match TRBD1. V gave up 4 bases and J gave up 6 bases; unmatched junction bases: 5. The CDR3 extends over 13 amino acids. Germline lookup yields CDR1 LGHNA and CDR2 YNFKEQ. As DNA, the CDR3 is TGTGCCAGCAGCCTTGGACAGGTCTCTGAAGCTTTCTTT. Amino acids: CASSLGQVSEAFF.

This rearrangement joins TRBV28 to TRBJ2-2, with 7 bases lining up with TRBD2. CDR1 MDHEN and CDR2 SYDVKM come from the germline V gene. V was clipped by 5 bases and J by 6 bases; unmatched bases: 0. This CDR3 spans 12 amino acids. The CDR3 here is CASSRGAGELFF. The CDR3 DNA is TGTGCCAGCAGTCGGGGGGCCGGGGAGCTGTTTTTT.

This rearrangement joins TRBV9 to TRBJ2-3; D gene ambiguous. The V end was cut by 0 bases, the J end by 4 bases, with 12 bases between. This CDR3 spans 15 amino acids. Germline CDR1 and CDR2: SGDLS and YYNGEE. Here the CDR3 DNA reads TGTGCCAGCAGCGTAGATGGTCGGGCGGCAGATACGCAGTATTTT. It encodes CASSVDGRAADTQYF.

The gene calls are TRBV4-1 and TRBJ1-4; D may be TRBD1 (5 bases). V lost 0 bases and J 4 bases, leaving 12 bases between the germline ends. Germline-derived CDR1 and CDR2 are MGHRA and YSYEKL. The CDR3 has 16 amino acids. CDR3 bases: TGCGCCAGCAGCCAAGATCGGGGGGGATTTAATGAAAAACTGTTTTTT. This sequence encodes CASSQDRGGFNEKLFF.

The chain carries TRBV28 and TRBJ2-5; TRBD1 agrees at 8 bases. Germline V gives CDR1 MDHEN, CDR2 SYDVKM. This CDR3 region has 15 residues. J lost 5 bases, V lost 5 bases, and 10 bases had no gene match. CDR3 amino acids: CASSPLGQVEETQYF. The CDR3 DNA sequence: TGTGCCAGCAGTCCCCTGGGACAGGTGGAGGAGACCCAGTACTTC.

The rearrangement joins TRBV9 to TRBJ2-7; possible D gene TRBD2, 6 bases. The CDR3 is 12 residues long. With 4 bases removed from V and 7 bases from J, the gap between germline ends came to 12 bases. The germline V gene has CDR1 SGDLS and CDR2 YYNGEE. CDR3 residues: CASSLTGEEQYF. CDR3 nucleotide sequence: TGTGCCAGCAGCCTCACGGGGGAGGAGCAGTACTTC.

The CDR3 region is CASGLGQENTEAFF. In DNA form, the CDR3 reads TGTGCCAGCGGACTCGGACAAGAGAACACTGAAGCTTTCTTT. This chain connects TRBV5-6 to TRBJ1-1; TRBD1 is a possible D gene (5 bases). Trimming cost V 7 bases and J 1 base, with 14 bases left between them. The CDR3 is 14 amino acids. Germline values: CDR1 SGHDT, CDR2 YYEEEE.

The rearrangement joins TRBV4-3 to TRBJ1-1; D is undetermined. This CDR3 comprises 16 residues. Germline CDR1 and CDR2: LGHNA and YSLEER. The V end was cut by 0 bases, the J end by 1 base, with 12 bases between. The CDR3 is CASSQDEQFQNTEAFF. The CDR3 bases are TGCGCCAGCAGCCAAGACGAGCAGTTTCAGAACACTGAAGCTTTCTTT.

The chain has TRBV27 and TRBJ1-2, with D uncertain. The V gene's germline CDR1 is MNHEY and CDR2 SMNVEV (reference sequence). Trimming shortened V by 3 bases and J by 4 bases, and 9 bases separated the two germline ends. The CDR3 length is 13 residues. Written as DNA, the CDR3 is TGTGCCAGCAGTTTCTCAACATTCTATGGCTACACCTTC. It translates to CASSFSTFYGYTF.

The V call is TRBV29-1, the J call TRBJ2-3, with 11 bases that match TRBD1. J gave up 6 bases and V 7 bases, and 12 bases lay outside the gene matches. Germline CDR1 is SQVTM and CDR2 is ANQGSEA. There are 15 residues in the CDR3. The CDR3: CSGTFGTGGRDTQYF. DNA for the CDR3: TGCAGCGGGACCTTTGGGACAGGGGGGAGGGATACGCAGTATTTT.

The chain recombines TRBV6-5 with TRBJ2-7; 7 nucleotides agree with TRBD1. Germline CDR1 and CDR2: MNHEY and SVGAGI. V dropped 6 bases and J dropped 3; count of bases not matched to a gene: 11. This CDR3 has 15 residues. The DNA for the CDR3 is TGTGCCAGCAGACTTATGTTGGACAGGATCTACGAGCAGTACTTC. It specifies CASRLMLDRIYEQYF.